Below, 30 T cell receptor beta chains from the same sample are listed, as sequenced in a study of T cells in Graves' hyperthyroidism and ophthalmopathy. Amplified TCR beta CDR3 regions derived from RNA transcripts. The study used the HTBI primer set for a first-round RT-PCR of the TCR CDR3. TCRdb passed the multiplex PCR reads through MiXCR, listing each CDR3 protein once. The data hold roughly 580,000 distinct CDR3 sequences, with more than 11% observed a single time. Sequencing was done on a sample of blood. The receptor source for this set is a woman in her 30s with Graves' hyperthyroidism that later progressed to Graves' ophthalmopathy.

The V and J genes are TRBV6-1 and TRBJ1-5, with D unclear. The CDR3 consists of 14 residues. In germline, CDR1 is MNHNS, CDR2 SASEGT. V was trimmed by 2 bases and J by 4 bases, leaving 9 bases between them. CDR3 sequence reads: CASSESTANQPQHF. The CDR3 DNA sequence: TGTGCCAGCAGTGAAAGTACAGCTAATCAGCCCCAGCATTTT.

This clonotype was seen ten or more times. The chain combines TRBV9 with TRBJ1-1; D gene uncertain. CDR3 length equals 16 residues. CDR1 is SGDLS and CDR2 is YYNGEE in the germline V gene. Deletions cut 0 bases from V and 0 bases from J, with 12 bases between. This chain's CDR3 is CASSVDFGSLNTEAFF. CDR3 bases: TGTGCCAGCAGCGTAGATTTTGGCAGTTTGAACACTGAAGCTTTCTTT.

Worth noting for this clonotype: This CDR3 is missing its conserved last phenylalanine or tryptophan, likely due to a read error. The gene calls are TRBV25-1 and TRBJ1-2, with a tentative D call TRBD1 (5 bases). The CDR3 sequence is 14 residues long. Between the trimmed V and J ends, which lost 4 bases and 3 bases, there was a span of 12 bases. Per germline, CDR1 MGHDK and CDR2 SYGVNS. CDR3 sequence reads: CASSAGSRDYGYTV. CDR3 nucleotides: TGTGCCAGCAGTGCAGGGAGCAGGGACTATGGCTACACCGTC.

This clonotype appeared many times. The J gene is TRBJ2-5, the V gene TRBV24-1; D gene unclear. CDR1 KGHDR and CDR2 SFDVKD come from the germline V gene. This CDR3 contains 13 residues. Trimming stripped 7 bases from V and 3 bases from J, with 11 bases between. In DNA, the CDR3 is TGTGCCACCAGCTCCCCCCGGAAAGAGACCCAGTACTTC. It translates to CATSSPRKETQYF.

This clonotype was seen a few times. The chain recombines TRBV5-5 with TRBJ1-1; no clear D gene. The CDR3 spans 14 residues. V dropped 2 bases and J dropped 4 bases, with 12 bases sitting between them. Germline V lookup: CDR1 SGHKS, CDR2 YYEKEE (reference sequence). CDR3 coding DNA: TGTGCCAGCAGCTTTGGCGGGTTCGGCACTGAAGCTTTCTTT. Its translation: CASSFGGFGTEAFF.

At least ten counts were recorded for this clonotype. The V gene is TRBV10-3, the J gene TRBJ1-2; D not certain. CDR1 is ENHRY and CDR2 is SYGVKD in the germline V gene. The CDR3 sequence is 15 residues long. The V end lost 4 bases, the J end lost 4 bases, and 16 bases lay between the germline ends. The chain's CDR3 is CAISAEEGRGYGYTF. The CDR3 DNA sequence: TGTGCCATCAGTGCCGAGGAGGGTCGGGGCTATGGCTACACCTTC.

This clonotype was counted ten times or more. This chain joins TRBV20-1 and TRBJ2-3; maybe TRBD2 (5 bases). The V end lost 5 bases, the J end lost 4 bases, and 22 bases lay between the germline ends. The germline CDR1 and CDR2 sequences are DFQATT and SNEGSKA (reference sequence). This CDR3 is built from 16 residues. CDR3 loop: CSAPTRLLDSADTQYF. The CDR3 nucleotides are TGCAGTGCTCCCACTCGGCTACTGGATAGCGCAGATACGCAGTATTTT.

This clonotype has only a few counts. The chain carries TRBV6-1 and TRBJ1-1; D is uncertain. This CDR3 is built from 12 residues. The germline V gene encodes CDR1 MNHNS and CDR2 SASEGT. Between the trimmed V and J ends, which lost 2 bases and 7 bases, there was a span of 8 bases. This chain's CDR3 is CASSESHLEAFF. The CDR3 DNA is TGTGCCAGCAGTGAATCCCACCTTGAAGCTTTCTTT.

V and J are TRBV3-1 and TRBJ2-3; 9 bases fit TRBD2. This CDR3 is 18 amino acids long. Germline CDR1 LGHDT, CDR2 YNNKEL (reference sequence). Trimming at V came to 1 base and at J to 4 bases, leaving 12 bases not matched to a gene. The CDR3 loop is CASSQGLSVAGVADTQYF. CDR3 sequence (DNA): TGTGCCAGCAGCCAAGGGTTAAGCGTAGCGGGAGTAGCAGATACGCAGTATTTT.

This clonotype showed up many times. V gene TRBV30 combines with J gene TRBJ2-2, with D perhaps matching TRBD2 (5 bases). Trimming took off 5 bases at V and 5 bases at J, with 9 bases between the two ends. This CDR3 has 12 residues. Germline loops: CDR1 GTSNPN, CDR2 SVGIG (reference sequence). CDR3 protein: CAWWTSTGELFF. The CDR3 DNA reads as TGTGCCTGGTGGACTTCAACCGGGGAGCTGTTTTTT.

Ten or more counts support this clonotype. V usage is TRBV28 and J usage is TRBJ1-2; TRBD1 might be the D (6 bases). CDR1 MDHEN and CDR2 SYDVKM come from the germline V gene. The V and J ends lost 6 bases and 8 bases respectively, with 22 bases between them. This CDR3 is 15 amino acids long. This CDR3 is CASSWGGGGEKGYTF. The DNA for the CDR3 is TGTGCCAGCAGCTGGGGAGGAGGGGGAGAGAAGGGCTACACCTTC.

On this clonotype itself: This could be a read error, since a much larger clone is one nucleotide away. The V call is TRBV15, the J call TRBJ1-2, with TRBD1 identical over 8 bases. CDR3 length equals 16 residues. Trimming cost V 2 bases and J 4 bases; bases outside gene matches: 9. Germline values: CDR1 LNHNV, CDR2 YYDKDF (reference sequence). CDR3 coding DNA: TGTGCCACCAGCAGATCGGGACAGGCAGCTAGCTATGGCTACACCTTC. This sequence encodes CATSRSGQAASYGYTF.

V gene TRBV25-1 combines with J gene TRBJ2-6; D might be TRBD1 or TRBD2, each matching 5 bases. The germline CDR1 and CDR2 sequences are MGHDK and SYGVNS. The V end was cut by 6 bases, the J end by 17 bases, with 17 bases between. The CDR3 has 12 amino acids. The CDR3 nucleotides are TGTGCCAGCAGAGGTTCCGGGGCCAACGTGACTTTC. Its translation: CASRGSGANVTF.

The CDR3 sequence is CASNVAGGPFGTQYF. The CDR3 nucleotides read TGTGCCAGTAATGTGGCGGGAGGTCCCTTCGGGACCCAGTACTTC. This rearrangement joins TRBV19 to TRBJ2-5; 8 nucleotides agree with TRBD2. V dropped 7 bases and J dropped 7; count of bases not matched to a gene: 14. The CDR3 spans 15 residues. Germline V gene sequence: CDR1 LNHDA, CDR2 SQIVND (reference sequence). Full variable domain (missing parts from reference TRBV19 and TRBJ2-5): DGGITQSPKYLFRKEGQNVTLSCEQNLNHDAMYWYRQDPGQGLRLIYYSQIVNDFQKGDIAEGYSVSREKKESFPLTVTSAQKNPTAFYLCASNVAGGPFGTQYFGPGTRLLVL.

This clonotype was seen at least ten times. V is TRBV20-1 and J is TRBJ2-7; D remains unclear. The CDR3 sequence is 13 residues long. Germline loops: CDR1 DFQATT, CDR2 SNEGSKA (reference sequence). Trimming left V 2 bases short and J 3 bases short, with 11 bases between. CDR3 residues: CSARTIADYEQYF. For the CDR3, the DNA is TGCAGTGCTAGAACAATCGCGGACTACGAGCAGTACTTC.

This clonotype was counted at least ten times. The chain employs TRBV7-9 and TRBJ2-7, with D unclear. The V end lost 7 bases, the J end lost 4 bases, and 11 bases lay between the germline ends. Germline CDR1 reads SEHNR; CDR2 reads FQNEAQ (reference sequence). This CDR3 is 12 amino acids long. The CDR3 spells CASTPSSYEQYF. In nucleotides, the CDR3 is TGTGCCAGCACTCCGTCTTCTTACGAGCAGTACTTC.

This clonotype has more than one count but fewer than ten. The chain carries TRBV7-2 and TRBJ2-7; TRBD1 matches 7 bases. The CDR3 totals 15 residues. CDR1 SGHTA and CDR2 FQGNSA come from the germline V gene. V gave up 3 bases and J gave up 2 bases; unmatched junction bases: 7. CDR3 DNA sequence: TGTGCCAGCAGCTTTACCGGGACAGACCCCTACGAGCAGTACTTC. Protein product: CASSFTGTDPYEQYF.

This clonotype was seen only a few times. The rearrangement links TRBV19 to TRBJ1-5, with a tentative D call TRBD1 (6 bases). The germline CDR1 and CDR2 sequences are LNHDA and SQIVND (reference sequence). The CDR3 has 13 residues. Trimming removed 9 bases from V and 6 bases from J, with 15 bases in between. In DNA, the CDR3 is TGTGCCAGCACCATAGGGGGGTCTCAGCCCCAGCATTTT. It is translated as CASTIGGSQPQHF.

J is TRBJ2-7 and V is TRBV9, with 10 nucleotides matching TRBD2. After removal of 4 bases from V and 3 bases from J, the junction contained 10 bases not matched to a gene. Germline V CDR1 and CDR2: SGDLS, YYNGEE. This CDR3 contains 16 residues. CDR3: CASSLRLAGTIYEQYF. CDR3 coding DNA: TGTGCCAGCAGCCTACGACTAGCGGGCACGATCTACGAGCAGTACTTC.

The V gene is TRBV2, the J gene TRBJ1-1; maybe TRBD1 (5 bases). Trimming pared 1 base from V and 6 bases from J, leaving 12 bases between. The CDR3 spans 14 residues. Germline-derived CDR1 and CDR2 are SNHLY and FYNNEI. CDR3 DNA: TGTGCCAGCAGTGAAGGGGGGGGTCAGTCTGAAGCTTTCTTT. This encodes CASSEGGGQSEAFF. The full variable domain, rest sourced from reference TRBV2 and TRBJ1-1, is EPEVTQTPSHQVTQMGQEVILRCVPISNHLYFYWYRQILGQKVEFLVSFYNNEISEKSEIFDDQFSVERPDGSNFTLKIRSTKLEDSAMYFCASSEGGGQSEAFFGQGTRLTVV.

This clonotype was seen at least ten times. The chain carries TRBV5-4 and TRBJ2-1, with TRBD1 matching over 10 bases. The CDR3 is made up of 16 amino acids. Germline V gene sequence: CDR1 SGHNT, CDR2 YYREEE (reference sequence). The trim removed 4 bases at V and 5 bases at J, leaving 9 bases unmatched. The CDR3 loop reads CASSPGGQGHNNEQFF. The DNA of the CDR3 is TGTGCCAGCAGCCCCGGGGGACAGGGGCACAACAATGAGCAGTTCTTC.

This clonotype has only a few counts. The J gene is TRBJ2-7, the V gene TRBV27, with 7 positions matching TRBD2. CDR3 length: 15 amino acids. V was pared by 8 bases and J by 2 bases, with 12 bases of the junction left unmatched. The germline V gene has CDR1 MNHEY and CDR2 SMNVEV (reference sequence). The CDR3 DNA sequence: TGTGCCAGCCACTTGGGGGGGGATCGACCCTACGAGCAGTACTTC. Translation: CASHLGGDRPYEQYF.

V is TRBV15 and J is TRBJ1-4; 7 nucleotides align to TRBD1. V shed 1 base, J shed 0 bases, and the junction held 8 bases outside the gene matches. The germline gives CDR1 LNHNV, CDR2 YYDKDF (reference sequence). The CDR3 spans 18 residues. DNA of the CDR3: TGTGCCACCAGCAGAGTAGGGACAGACTTTGCAACTAATGAAAAACTGTTTTTT. It translates to CATSRVGTDFATNEKLFF.

In this sample, this clonotype turned up many times. The J gene is TRBJ2-1, the V gene TRBV19; 7 bases map to TRBD1. The V segment lost 4 bases and the J segment 0 bases; nucleotides outside the gene matches: 6. The germline gives CDR1 LNHDA, CDR2 SQIVND (reference sequence). CDR3 size: 16 residues. The CDR3 spells CASSKRTGASYNEQFF. The CDR3 nucleotides read TGTGCCAGTAGTAAAAGGACAGGAGCCTCCTACAATGAGCAGTTCTTC. The full variable domain, completed using reference TRBV19 and TRBJ2-1, is DGGITQSPKYLFRKEGQNVTLSCEQNLNHDAMYWYRQDPGQGLRLIYYSQIVNDFQKGDIAEGYSVSREKKESFPLTVTSAQKNPTAFYLCASSKRTGASYNEQFFGPGTRLTVL.

The chain is built from TRBV14 and TRBJ2-6; 11 positions agree with TRBD1. From germline, CDR1 is SGHDN and CDR2 FVKESK. CDR3 size: 20 residues. V lost 4 bases and J lost 1; bases outside the gene matches: 12. CDR3 coding DNA: TGTGCCAGCAGCCTGTCCACTCCCGGGACAGGGGGGTCTGGGGCCAACGTCCTGACTTTC. Its translation: CASSLSTPGTGGSGANVLTF.

This chain uses TRBV6-2 or TRBV6-3 with TRBJ2-3, with D hard to call. Germline V gene sequence: CDR1 MNHEY, CDR2 SVGEGT. The V end was cut by 5 bases, the J end by 0 bases, with 15 bases between. The CDR3 contains 16 residues. The CDR3 nucleotides read TGTGCCAGCAGTAAAACTCAGACCCCTAGCACAGATACGCAGTATTTT. Translating gives CASSKTQTPSTDTQYF.

Regarding this clonotype: This may stem from a read error, because a much larger clone lies one nucleotide away. Written as DNA, the CDR3 is TGTGCCAGCAGCGAGACTAGCGGGGGGGTTAATAAGCAGTTCTTC. Amino acids: CASSETSGGVNKQFF. This sequence joins TRBV5-4 and TRBJ2-1, with 14 nucleotides matching TRBD2. The CDR3 runs 15 residues. Germline V gives CDR1 SGHNT, CDR2 YYREEE (reference sequence). With 4 bases clipped from V and 11 bases from J, the junction kept 8 bases outside the gene matches.

This clonotype showed up many times. The genes are TRBV28 and TRBJ1-5; no clear D gene. CDR1 is MDHEN and CDR2 is SYDVKM in the germline V gene. The CDR3 has 14 residues. V lost 5 bases to trimming and J lost 9 bases, with 17 bases between them. The CDR3 coding sequence is TGTGCCAGCAGTCCCCCCATTGTATTTTTGCCCCAGCATTTT. Its protein product is CASSPPIVFLPQHF.

This clonotype has a count of ten or more. The genes are TRBV20-1 and TRBJ2-1; 9 nucleotides line up with TRBD2. The trim removed 2 bases at V and 0 bases at J, leaving 8 bases unmatched. The CDR3 runs to 17 residues. Germline values: CDR1 DFQATT, CDR2 SNEGSKA (reference sequence). The CDR3 reads CSARSLAGLSSYNEQFF. In DNA, the CDR3 is TGCAGTGCTAGATCCCTAGCGGGGCTGAGCTCCTACAATGAGCAGTTCTTC.

The sample holds many counts of this clonotype. CDR3 nucleotide sequence: TGTGCCAGCAGCTTAGGGCGGTCCGATGGCTACACCTTC. It encodes CASSLGRSDGYTF. The rearrangement joins TRBV7-3 to TRBJ1-2; D is ambiguous. There are 13 residues in the CDR3. V lost 2 bases, J lost 6 bases, and 10 bases lay in between. Looked up from germline, CDR1 is SGHTA and CDR2 is FQGTGA.